This TCR beta chain was sequenced for a study of blood T cells in healthy people across ages. Study results and caveats: When set beside aged donors, long-lived donors presented more naive CD4+ cells and higher diversity.

PCR was performed a second time for about 6 to 12 cycles using a sample-barcoded 5' primer and a J-beta primer mix. Researchers report that a template-switch adaptor with 12 random nucleotides tagged each cDNA molecule. TCRdb redid the calling of the 5' RACE reads with MiXCR, one entry per CDR3 protein. The sample shows over 500,000 distinct CDR3 sequences, approximately 26% of them seen only once. For this clonotype: Its matching antigen is unknown. Germline is not matched at one junction end, which may reflect a read error.

Looked up from germline, CDR1 is SGHTA and CDR2 is FQGNSA. The CDR3 runs to 12 residues. Another study also made use of these data, one on T cells of mothers and their children.

This chain uses TRBV7-2 with TRBJ1-2, with D possibly matching TRBD1 (5 bases). The TCR sequence derives from a boy between 2 and 10 years old in good health. Sequencing used blood. The DNA for the CDR3 is TGTGCCAGCAGCTTAGAGCTGGGGCCGACTACTTTC. It is translated as CASSLELGPTTF.